Listed here are 17 T cell receptor beta chains from one sample, sequenced in a study of blood T cell repertoires in COVID-19. The assay was immunoSEQ multiplex PCR, and TCRdb's table has in-frame clones only and misses some. This table has more than 200,000 clones, more than 70% appearing once. Sequencing was done on a sample of peripheral blood. These TCRs come from a woman aged 25 to 39 with COVID-19, enrolled during active disease.

The J gene is TRBJ2-5, the V gene TRBV11-2; 10 bases match TRBD1. Per the germline V gene, CDR1 is SGHAT and CDR2 is FQNNGV. The J segment lost 4 bases and the V segment lost 2 bases, leaving 4 bases of the junction unmatched. The CDR3 consists of 15 residues. The CDR3 DNA sequence: TGTGCCAGCAGCTTACGGACAGGGGGTACAGAGACCCAGTACTTC. Residues: CASSLRTGGTETQYF.

J is TRBJ2-2 and V is TRBV6-6, with TRBD2 identical over 9 bases. Germline V gene sequence: CDR1 MNHNY, CDR2 SVGAGI (reference sequence). The CDR3 consists of 16 residues. V gave up 6 bases and J gave up 0 bases; unmatched junction bases: 5. For the CDR3, the DNA is TGTGCCAGCAGCTCGAGCGGGAGGTCGAACACCGGGGAGCTGTTTTTT. Amino acid sequence: CASSSSGRSNTGELFF.

This sequence joins TRBV19 and TRBJ1-1; maybe TRBD1 (6 bases). This CDR3 is 14 amino acids long. Germline-derived CDR1 and CDR2 are LNHDA and SQIVND (reference sequence). Trimming removed 4 bases at V and 0 bases at J, with 9 bases between. This chain's CDR3 is CASSTDRVNTEAFF. CDR3 sequence (DNA): TGTGCCAGTAGTACGGACAGAGTGAACACTGAAGCTTTCTTT.

In its sample, this clone was seen once. The V call is TRBV7-2, the J call TRBJ2-3; possibly TRBD1 for D (5 bases). Trimming removed 5 bases from V and 2 bases from J, with 11 bases in between. Germline V lookup: CDR1 SGHTA, CDR2 FQGNSA. This CDR3 has 14 amino acids. In nucleotides, the CDR3 is TGTGCCAGCAGCACACGACAGCACACAGATACGCAGTATTTT. This encodes CASSTRQHTDTQYF. Looking up the rest from reference TRBV7-2 and TRBJ2-3 gives the full variable domain: GAGVSQSPSNKVTEKGKDVELRCDPISGHTALYWYRQSLGQGLEFLIYFQGNSAPDKSGLPSDRFSAERTGGSVSTLTIQRTQQEDSAVYLCASSTRQHTDTQYFGPGTRLTVL.

The gene calls are TRBV10-3 and TRBJ2-3; D may be TRBD1 (6 bases). Germline V gene lookup returns CDR1 ENHRY and CDR2 SYGVKD. V was pared by 4 bases and J by 1 base, with 12 bases between. This CDR3 spans 15 amino acids. CDR3 bases: TGTGCCATCAGTGGGGAACAGGGTGGCACAGATACGCAGTATTTT. The encoded protein is CAISGEQGGTDTQYF.

The J gene is TRBJ1-2, the V gene TRBV7-8; a possible D gene is TRBD1 (5 bases). The V gene's germline CDR1 is SGHVS and CDR2 FQNEAQ. Trimming removed 2 bases from V and 3 bases from J, with 7 bases in between. The CDR3 loop spans 13 amino acids. As DNA, the CDR3 is TGTGCCAGCAGCTTACCGGGGGACTATGGCTACACCTTC. Encoded protein: CASSLPGDYGYTF.

The chain has TRBV7-9 and TRBJ1-3, with D unclear. Germline assignment: CDR1 SEHNR and CDR2 FQNEAQ (reference sequence). Trimming removed 3 bases from V and 4 bases from J, with 13 bases in between. The CDR3 has 15 amino acids. The CDR3 loop is CASSLVGGRGNTIYF. The CDR3, as DNA: TGTGCCAGCAGCTTGGTCGGCGGTCGCGGAAACACCATATATTTT.

This sequence joins TRBV4-3 and TRBJ1-2, with D tentatively TRBD1 (6 bases). From germline, CDR1 is LGHNA and CDR2 YSLEER. The CDR3 is 15 residues long. Trimming took off 0 bases at V and 11 bases at J, with 19 bases between the two ends. The DNA for the CDR3 is TGCGCCAGCAGCCAAGAAATGGGGGCCCGGCAAGGGTACACCTTC. Translated: CASSQEMGARQGYTF.

This chain connects TRBV3-1 (or the pseudogene TRBV3-2) to TRBJ2-1, with 10 bases matching TRBD1. This CDR3 contains 15 residues. V lost 3 bases and J lost 8; bases outside the gene matches: 7. Germline assignment: CDR1 LGHDT and CDR2 YNNKEL (reference sequence). CDR3 region: CASSQPGQGYDEQFF. The CDR3 DNA follows: TGTGCCAGCAGCCAGCCGGGACAGGGGTACGATGAGCAGTTCTTC.

The V and J genes are TRBV11-2 and TRBJ1-1; D is undetermined. The CDR3 length is 16 residues. Germline V gives CDR1 SGHAT, CDR2 FQNNGV. With 1 base removed from V and 0 bases from J, the gap between germline ends came to 12 bases. The CDR3 reads CASSLGMPSLNTEAFF. Here the CDR3 DNA reads TGTGCCAGCAGCTTAGGTATGCCAAGCTTGAACACTGAAGCTTTCTTT.

V gene TRBV24-1 combines with J gene TRBJ1-1, with D possibly TRBD1 on 6 matching bases. From germline, CDR1 is KGHDR and CDR2 SFDVKD. Trimming removed 8 bases from V and 2 bases from J, with 11 bases in between. CDR3 size: 13 residues. The CDR3 spells CATTQGPNTEAFF. In DNA form, the CDR3 reads TGTGCCACCACGCAGGGGCCAAACACTGAAGCTTTCTTT.

The chain has TRBV6-5 and TRBJ2-3; 8 bases align to TRBD2. This CDR3 region has 15 residues. The V and J ends lost 0 bases and 7 bases, in that order; junction bases with no gene match: 6. CDR1 and CDR2 (germline): MNHEY, SVGAGI. CDR3 residues: CASSYSGREVYTQYF. CDR3 nucleotide sequence: TGTGCCAGCAGTTACTCGGGGCGGGAGGTGTATACGCAGTATTTT.

The gene calls are TRBV11-3 and TRBJ2-5; TRBD1 is a possible D gene (6 bases). Trimming took off 4 bases at V and 1 base at J, with 13 bases between the two ends. Germline CDR1 and CDR2: SGHNT and YENEEA. This CDR3 comprises 15 residues. CDR3 bases: TGTGCCAGCAGCTACCGCGGACAGTTCCAAGAGACCCAGTACTTC. This translates into CASSYRGQFQETQYF. Combining the CDR3 with reference TRBV11-3 and TRBJ2-5 gives the whole variable domain EAGVVQSPRYKIIEKKQPVAFWCNPISGHNTLYWYLQNLGQGPELLIRYENEEAVDDSQLPKDRFSAERLKGVDSTLKIQPAELGDSAVYLCASSYRGQFQETQYFGPGTRLLVL.

J is TRBJ1-4 and V is TRBV4-1; D uncertain. Trimming removed 1 base at V and 6 bases at J, with 12 bases between. Germline values: CDR1 MGHRA, CDR2 YSYEKL. CDR3 length equals 15 residues. CDR3 bases: TGCGCCAGCAGCCAAGGCCGCCGGTCCCATGAAAAACTGTTTTTT. Its translation is CASSQGRRSHEKLFF.

This clone showed up just once. The chain employs TRBV4-1 and TRBJ2-7; 8 bases line up with TRBD2. The CDR3 runs 15 residues. The V and J ends lost 1 base and 2 bases, in that order; junction bases with no gene match: 4. Germline lookup yields CDR1 MGHRA and CDR2 YSYEKL. The CDR3 bases are TGCGCCAGCAGCCAAGTCACTAGCGGAACCTACGAGCAGTACTTC. This translates into CASSQVTSGTYEQYF.

V gene TRBV10-2 combines with J gene TRBJ1-1; D unclear. V gave up 2 bases and J gave up 7 bases, with 5 bases separating them. The CDR3 extends over 11 amino acids. Germline CDR1 WSHSY, CDR2 SAAADI. The CDR3 coding sequence is TGCGCCAGCAGTGAGAGAGATGAAGCTTTCTTT. This gives the protein CASSERDEAFF.

The chain recombines TRBV3-1 (or the pseudogene TRBV3-2) with TRBJ2-5, with D possibly being TRBD2 (7 bases). CDR1 and CDR2 from the germline V gene are LGHDT and YNNKEL (reference sequence). The CDR3 is made up of 15 amino acids. Trimming removed 0 bases at V and 5 bases at J, with 13 bases between. CDR3 loop: CASSQELGGGETQYF. CDR3 sequence (DNA): TGTGCCAGCAGCCAAGAGTTGGGGGGGGGCGAGACCCAGTACTTC.